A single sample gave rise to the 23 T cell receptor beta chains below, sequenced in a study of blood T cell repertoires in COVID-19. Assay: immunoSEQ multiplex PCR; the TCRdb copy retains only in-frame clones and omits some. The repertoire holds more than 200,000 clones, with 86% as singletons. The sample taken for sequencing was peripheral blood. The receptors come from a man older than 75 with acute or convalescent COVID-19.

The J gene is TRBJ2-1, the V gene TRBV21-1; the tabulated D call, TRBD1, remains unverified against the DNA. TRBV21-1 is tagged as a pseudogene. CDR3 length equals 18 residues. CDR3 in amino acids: CASSKKEPNRGAYNEQFF. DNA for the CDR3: TGTGCCAGCAGCAAAAAGGAACCCAACAGGGGGGCCTACAATGAGCAGTTCTTC.

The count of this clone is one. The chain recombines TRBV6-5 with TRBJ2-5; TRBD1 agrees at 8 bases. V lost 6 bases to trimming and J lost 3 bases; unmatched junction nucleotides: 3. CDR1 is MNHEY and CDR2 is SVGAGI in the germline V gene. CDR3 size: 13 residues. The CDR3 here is CASRTGAKETQYF. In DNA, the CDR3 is TGTGCCAGCAGGACAGGGGCCAAAGAGACCCAGTACTTC.

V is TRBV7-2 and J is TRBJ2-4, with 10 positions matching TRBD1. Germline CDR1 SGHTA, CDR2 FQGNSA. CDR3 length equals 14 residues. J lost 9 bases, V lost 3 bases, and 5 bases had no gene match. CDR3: CASSFSDRGVIQYF. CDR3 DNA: TGTGCCAGCAGCTTCTCGGACAGGGGGGTCATTCAGTACTTC.

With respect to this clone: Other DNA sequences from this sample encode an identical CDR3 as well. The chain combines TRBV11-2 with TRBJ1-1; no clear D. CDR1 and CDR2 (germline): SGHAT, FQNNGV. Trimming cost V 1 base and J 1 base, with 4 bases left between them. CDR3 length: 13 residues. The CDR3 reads CASSLGANTEAFF. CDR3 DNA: TGTGCCAGCAGCTTAGGGGCGAACACTGAAGCTTTCTTT. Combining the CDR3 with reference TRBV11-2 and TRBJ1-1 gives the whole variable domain EAGVAQSPRYKIIEKRQSVAFWCNPISGHATLYWYQQILGQGPKLLIQFQNNGVVDDSQLPKDRFSAERLKGVDSTLKIQPAKLEDSAVYLCASSLGANTEAFFGQGTRLTVV.

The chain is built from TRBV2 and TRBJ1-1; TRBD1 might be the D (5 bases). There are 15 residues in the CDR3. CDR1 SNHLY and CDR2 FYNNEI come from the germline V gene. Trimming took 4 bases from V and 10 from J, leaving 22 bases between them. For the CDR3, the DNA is TGTGCCAGCAGTGCCATCCTCCAAGGGGTGGATCGAGCTTTCTTT. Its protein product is CASSAILQGVDRAFF.

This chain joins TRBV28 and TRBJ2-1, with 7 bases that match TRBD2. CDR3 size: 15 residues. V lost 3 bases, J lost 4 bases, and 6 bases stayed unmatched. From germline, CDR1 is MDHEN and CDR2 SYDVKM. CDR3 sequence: CASSFRREQYNEQFF. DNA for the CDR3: TGTGCCAGCAGTTTCCGGCGGGAGCAATACAATGAGCAGTTCTTC.

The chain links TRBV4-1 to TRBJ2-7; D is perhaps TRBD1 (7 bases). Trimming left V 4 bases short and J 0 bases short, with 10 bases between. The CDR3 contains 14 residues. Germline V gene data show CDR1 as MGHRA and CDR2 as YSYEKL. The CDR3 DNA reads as TGCGCCAGCAGCCCGCGGGACAGCTCCTACGAGCAGTACTTC. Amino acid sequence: CASSPRDSSYEQYF.

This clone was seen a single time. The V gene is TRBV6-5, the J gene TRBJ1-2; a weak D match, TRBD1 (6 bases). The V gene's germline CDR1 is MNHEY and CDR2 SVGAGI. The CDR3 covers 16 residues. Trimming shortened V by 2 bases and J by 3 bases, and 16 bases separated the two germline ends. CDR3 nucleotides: TGTGCCAGCAGTTACCTAATTCAGGACAGCCACTATGGCTACACCTTC. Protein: CASSYLIQDSHYGYTF.

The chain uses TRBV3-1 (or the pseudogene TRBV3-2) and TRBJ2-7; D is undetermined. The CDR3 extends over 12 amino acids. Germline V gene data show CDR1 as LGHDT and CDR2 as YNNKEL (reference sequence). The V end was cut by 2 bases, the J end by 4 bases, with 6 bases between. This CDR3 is CASSQPQYEQYV. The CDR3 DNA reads TGTGCCAGCAGCCAACCACAGTACGAGCAGTACGTC.

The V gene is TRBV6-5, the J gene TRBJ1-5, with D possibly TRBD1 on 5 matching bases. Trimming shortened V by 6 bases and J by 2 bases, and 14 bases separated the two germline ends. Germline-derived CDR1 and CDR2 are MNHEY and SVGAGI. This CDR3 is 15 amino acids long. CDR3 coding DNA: TGTGCCAGCAGGAAAGACAGATCGGGCAATCAGCCCCAGCATTTT. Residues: CASRKDRSGNQPQHF.

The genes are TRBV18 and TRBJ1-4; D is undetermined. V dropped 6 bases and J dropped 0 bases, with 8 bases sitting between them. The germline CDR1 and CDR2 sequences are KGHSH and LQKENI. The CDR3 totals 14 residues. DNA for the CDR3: TGTGCCAGCTCTCGACATGCAACTAATGAAAAACTGTTTTTT. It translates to CASSRHATNEKLFF.

The CDR3 DNA is TGTGCCAGCAGCCCCGGGTGGGCTAGCGGACCCTACGAGCAGTACTTC. Translating it yields CASSPGWASGPYEQYF. The rearrangement joins TRBV7-2 to TRBJ2-7; 7 bases are shared with TRBD2. The CDR3 totals 16 residues. Germline-derived CDR1 and CDR2 are SGHTA and FQGNSA. Losses at the gene ends were 5 bases for V and 2 bases for J; bases not matched to a gene: 12.

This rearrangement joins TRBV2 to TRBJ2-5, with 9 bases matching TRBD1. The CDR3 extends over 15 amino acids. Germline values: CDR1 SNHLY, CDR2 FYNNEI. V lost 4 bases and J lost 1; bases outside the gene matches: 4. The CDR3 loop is CASSAGDRVQETQYF. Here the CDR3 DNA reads TGTGCCAGCAGTGCTGGGGACAGGGTCCAAGAGACCCAGTACTTC.

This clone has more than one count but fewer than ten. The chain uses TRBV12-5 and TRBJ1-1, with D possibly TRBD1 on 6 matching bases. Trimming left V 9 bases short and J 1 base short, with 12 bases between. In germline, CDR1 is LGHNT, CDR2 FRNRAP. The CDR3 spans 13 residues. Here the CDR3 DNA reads TGTGCTAGCGAATTACAGGGGAACACTGAAGCTTTCTTT. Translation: CASELQGNTEAFF.

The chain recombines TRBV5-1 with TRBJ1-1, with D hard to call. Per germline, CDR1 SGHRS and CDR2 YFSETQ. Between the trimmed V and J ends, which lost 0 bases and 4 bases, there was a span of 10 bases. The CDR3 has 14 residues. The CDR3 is CASSLDQVGTEAFF. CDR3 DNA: TGCGCCAGCAGCTTGGATCAGGTTGGCACTGAAGCTTTCTTT.

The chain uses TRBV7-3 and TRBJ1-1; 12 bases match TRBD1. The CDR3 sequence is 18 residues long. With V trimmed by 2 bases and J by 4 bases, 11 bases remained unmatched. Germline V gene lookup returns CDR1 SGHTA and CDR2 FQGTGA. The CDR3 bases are TGTGCCAGCAGCTTAGGGCCCGCCGGGACAGGGGGCGTCACTGAAGCTTTCTTT. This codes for CASSLGPAGTGGVTEAFF.

The CDR3: CASSFAGRAYEQYF. CDR3 bases: TGTGCCAGCAGTTTTGCAGGGCGAGCCTACGAGCAGTACTTC. The rearrangement links TRBV6-5 to TRBJ2-7, with D possibly matching TRBD1 (5 bases). V was clipped by 4 bases and J by 2 bases, with 12 bases between them. CDR3 length: 14 residues. The germline V gene encodes CDR1 MNHEY and CDR2 SVGAGI.

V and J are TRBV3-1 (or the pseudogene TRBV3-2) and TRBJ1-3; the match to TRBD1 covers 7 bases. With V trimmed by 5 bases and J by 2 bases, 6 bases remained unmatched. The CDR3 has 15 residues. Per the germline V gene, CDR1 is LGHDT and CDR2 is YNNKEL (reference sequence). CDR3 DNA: TGTGCCAGCAGCTCCACGACAGGGACTGGAAACACCATATATTTT. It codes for CASSSTTGTGNTIYF.

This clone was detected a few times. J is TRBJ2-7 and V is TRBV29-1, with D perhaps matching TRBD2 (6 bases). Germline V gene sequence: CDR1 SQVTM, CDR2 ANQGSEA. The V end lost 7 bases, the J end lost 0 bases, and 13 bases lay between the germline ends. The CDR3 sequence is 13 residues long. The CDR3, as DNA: TGCAGCGCCACCCCCGGGGGCTCCTACGAGCAGTACTTC. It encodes CSATPGGSYEQYF.

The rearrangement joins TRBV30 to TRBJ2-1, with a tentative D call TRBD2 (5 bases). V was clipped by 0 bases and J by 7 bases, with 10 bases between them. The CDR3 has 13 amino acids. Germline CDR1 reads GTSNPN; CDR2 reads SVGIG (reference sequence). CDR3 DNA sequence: TGTGCCTGGAGTGTACTAGTGGGGAATGAGCAGTTCTTC. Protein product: CAWSVLVGNEQFF.

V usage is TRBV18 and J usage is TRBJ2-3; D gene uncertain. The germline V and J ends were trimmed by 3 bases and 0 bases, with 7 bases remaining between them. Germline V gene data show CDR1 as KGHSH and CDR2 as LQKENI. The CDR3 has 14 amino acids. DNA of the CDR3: TGTGCCAGCTCACCGGTGAGAAGCACAGATACGCAGTATTTT. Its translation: CASSPVRSTDTQYF.

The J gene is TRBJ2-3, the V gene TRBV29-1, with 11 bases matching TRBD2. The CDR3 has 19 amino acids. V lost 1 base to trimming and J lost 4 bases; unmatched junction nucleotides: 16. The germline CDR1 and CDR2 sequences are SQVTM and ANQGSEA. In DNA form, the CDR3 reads TGCAGCGTTGAAGTCCCCCCCGGGGCTAGCGGGAGGAGAGCAGATACGCAGTATTTT. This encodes CSVEVPPGASGRRADTQYF.

CDR3 loop: CASSLGEKSSYEQYF. In DNA form, the CDR3 reads TGTGCCAGCAGCTTAGGGGAAAAAAGCTCCTACGAGCAGTACTTC. The chain joins TRBV5-6 to TRBJ2-7; a possible D gene is TRBD1 (5 bases). The CDR3 loop spans 15 amino acids. Trimming left V 2 bases short and J 0 bases short, with 12 bases between. Germline V gene sequence: CDR1 SGHDT, CDR2 YYEEEE.